These 29 T cell receptor beta chains originate from one sample sequenced in a study of CD4 T cells in relation to SARS-CoV-2 and coronaviruses (dated by TCRdb to 2020 to 2022). Library preparation was by the immunoSEQ multiplex PCR assay. Here the immuneACCESS table is served through TCRdb, limited to in-frame sequences with V and J called. Missing clones are a known gap in these copies; in checked studies unresolved V genes cover under half, and the rest lacks a known reason. The sample table contains 25,000 or so clones; only one count was recorded for approximately 80% of them. The top ten constitute approximately 15% of the sample. These receptors' targets are unknown. CD4+ T cells from unexposed donors were collected before the COVID-19 pandemic (2011-2018). After approximately eleven days of culture, CD4+ T cells were isolated with the EasySep CD4+ T cell isolation kit. Input material: CD4+ T cells from PBMCs, cultured in vitro. The receptors were sampled from a human donor in good health.

The sample holds a few counts of this clone. This chain connects TRBV30 to TRBJ2-5; 7 bases align to TRBD2. The germline gives CDR1 GTSNPN, CDR2 SVGIG (reference sequence). The CDR3 runs to 15 residues. V gave up 1 base and J gave up 5 bases; unmatched junction bases: 10. The CDR3 nucleotides are TGTGCCTGGAGTGGGGGGGAGGGCCGTTGGGAGACCCAGTACTTC. This encodes CAWSGGEGRWETQYF.

The gene calls are TRBV11-2 and TRBJ2-1, with TRBD1 identical over 7 bases. V lost 5 bases to trimming and J lost 9 bases; unmatched junction nucleotides: 13. The germline gives CDR1 SGHAT, CDR2 FQNNGV. The CDR3 is made up of 15 amino acids. CDR3: CASSRATSTGSEQFF. In nucleotides, the CDR3 is TGTGCCAGCAGCCGTGCCACGTCGACAGGGAGTGAGCAGTTCTTC.

The V call is TRBV3-1 (or the pseudogene TRBV3-2), the J call TRBJ2-5; 8 bases fit TRBD1. CDR1 and CDR2 from the germline V gene are LGHDT and YNNKEL (reference sequence). With V trimmed by 2 bases and J by 5 bases, 4 bases remained unmatched. The CDR3 consists of 14 residues. This chain's CDR3 is CASSQQGAGETQYF. In DNA form, the CDR3 reads TGTGCCAGCAGCCAACAGGGGGCTGGTGAGACCCAGTACTTC.

The chain links TRBV18 to TRBJ2-7, with 13 bases fitting TRBD2. Germline V gives CDR1 KGHSH, CDR2 LQKENI. V was clipped by 3 bases and J by 6 bases; unmatched bases: 14. The CDR3 is made up of 18 amino acids. CDR3 sequence reads: CASSPRRTSGSSGREQYF. The CDR3 nucleotides read TGTGCCAGCTCACCTCGGAGGACTAGCGGGAGCTCGGGGCGCGAGCAGTACTTC.

V and J are TRBV19 and TRBJ2-6; D may be TRBD1 or TRBD2 (5 bases each). The V and J ends lost 4 bases and 3 bases respectively, with 7 bases between them. In germline, CDR1 is LNHDA, CDR2 SQIVND (reference sequence). The CDR3 sequence is 14 residues long. In nucleotides, the CDR3 is TGTGCCAGTAGTAGGGGGATTGGGGCCAACGTCCTGACTTTC. This translates into CASSRGIGANVLTF. Complete variable domain (other parts from reference TRBV19 and TRBJ2-6): DGGITQSPKYLFRKEGQNVTLSCEQNLNHDAMYWYRQDPGQGLRLIYYSQIVNDFQKGDIAEGYSVSREKKESFPLTVTSAQKNPTAFYLCASSRGIGANVLTFGAGSRLTVL.

CDR3 sequence reads: CASSVDERQPQHF. Here the CDR3 DNA reads TGTGCCAGCAGCGTAGACGAGCGGCAGCCCCAGCATTTT. The chain uses TRBV9 and TRBJ1-5; D gene uncertain. Germline V CDR1 and CDR2: SGDLS, YYNGEE. This CDR3 spans 13 amino acids. The V end was cut by 0 bases, the J end by 7 bases, with 8 bases between.

V is TRBV6-5 and J is TRBJ1-1; D unresolved. The CDR3 loop spans 14 amino acids. Germline V gene lookup returns CDR1 MNHEY and CDR2 SVGAGI. Trimming shortened V by 2 bases and J by 3 bases, and 10 bases separated the two germline ends. The CDR3: CASSYGPPYTEAFF. CDR3 DNA sequence: TGTGCCAGCAGTTACGGGCCCCCCTACACTGAAGCTTTCTTT.

The chain links TRBV12-3 or TRBV12-4 to TRBJ1-2; no clear D gene. Trimming left V 8 bases short and J 5 bases short, with 9 bases between. There are 11 residues in the CDR3. The CDR3 region has the DNA TGTGCCAGCTCTACTACTTATGGCTACACCTTC. It encodes CASSTTYGYTF.

The J gene is TRBJ2-1, the V gene TRBV19, with 9 bases identical to TRBD1. This CDR3 has 15 amino acids. The V and J ends lost 6 bases and 8 bases, in that order; junction bases with no gene match: 11. Germline V gene sequence: CDR1 LNHDA, CDR2 SQIVND (reference sequence). This CDR3 reads CASSLDRGEVDEQFF. In DNA, the CDR3 is TGTGCCAGTAGCCTGGACAGGGGTGAAGTAGATGAGCAGTTCTTC.

The chain recombines TRBV5-5 with TRBJ2-5, with D unresolved. V lost 4 bases, J lost 2 bases, and 9 bases lay in between. The CDR3 sequence is 13 residues long. From germline, CDR1 is SGHKS and CDR2 YYEKEE (reference sequence). CDR3 region: CASSPLGQETQYF. The CDR3 region has the DNA TGTGCCAGCAGCCCCCTCGGGCAAGAGACCCAGTACTTC.

V gene TRBV6-1 combines with J gene TRBJ1-5; 8 positions match TRBD1. Trimming removed 0 bases from V and 10 bases from J; junction bases left unmatched: 5. In germline, CDR1 is MNHNS, CDR2 SASEGT. The CDR3 is 14 residues long. The CDR3 loop reads CASSEAQGASPQHF. For the CDR3, the DNA is TGTGCCAGCAGTGAAGCCCAGGGGGCAAGCCCCCAGCATTTT.

V gene TRBV5-6 combines with J gene TRBJ2-3, with D possibly TRBD2 on 6 matching bases. CDR1 is SGHDT, CDR2 YYEEEE, per germline. V lost 4 bases and J lost 2, with 17 bases in between. The CDR3 contains 16 residues. The CDR3 nucleotides are TGTGCCAGCAGCATGAGGGTCTCGGACTACACAGATACGCAGTATTTT. Its protein product is CASSMRVSDYTDTQYF.

This chain connects TRBV11-3 to TRBJ2-3; TRBD1 might be the D (5 bases). Germline CDR1 is SGHNT and CDR2 is YENEEA. This CDR3 comprises 13 residues. V dropped 5 bases and J dropped 7 bases, with 13 bases sitting between them. For the CDR3, the DNA is TGTGCCAGCAGCCCTTTCAGGGCGAATACGCAGTATTTT. Protein sequence: CASSPFRANTQYF.

This clone occurred once. This sequence joins TRBV7-9 and TRBJ1-1, with D possibly being TRBD1 (5 bases). V lost 5 bases and J lost 2, with 15 bases in between. The length of the CDR3 is 15 residues. CDR1 and CDR2 from the germline V gene are SEHNR and FQNEAQ (reference sequence). The CDR3 reads CASSPRIDRNTEAFF. CDR3 bases: TGTGCCAGCAGCCCCCGAATAGACAGAAACACTGAAGCTTTCTTT.

The J gene is TRBJ2-7, the V gene TRBV12-3 or TRBV12-4, with a possible D match to TRBD1 (5 bases). This CDR3 contains 13 residues. V lost 3 bases, J lost 3 bases, and 9 bases lay in between. The CDR3 bases are TGTGCCAGCAGTTTTGGCAGGGTCTACGAGCAGTACTTC. Residues: CASSFGRVYEQYF.

The rearrangement links TRBV29-1 to TRBJ1-1; tentatively, D is TRBD1 (6 bases). Trimming cost V 7 bases and J 0 bases, with 15 bases left between them. This CDR3 comprises 14 residues. The germline gives CDR1 SQVTM, CDR2 ANQGSEA. CDR3 nucleotide sequence: TGCAGCGCCGACCGGGACACTCTGAACACTGAAGCTTTCTTT. Translation gives CSADRDTLNTEAFF.

The chain has TRBV7-3 and TRBJ2-3, with TRBD1 matching 10 bases. Per the germline V gene, CDR1 is SGHTA and CDR2 is FQGTGA. CDR3 length: 15 residues. The V segment lost 7 bases and the J segment 2 bases; nucleotides outside the gene matches: 6. The CDR3, as DNA: TGTGCCAGCAACTCGGGACAGGGGCCCACAGATACGCAGTATTTT. This gives the protein CASNSGQGPTDTQYF.

The chain joins TRBV18 to TRBJ2-3, with D maybe TRBD2 (6 bases). The CDR3 is 16 residues long. The V and J ends lost 6 bases and 5 bases respectively, with 21 bases between them. In germline, CDR1 is KGHSH, CDR2 LQKENI. CDR3 amino acids: CASSLAETVNGDTQYF. CDR3 nucleotide sequence: TGTGCCAGCTCGTTAGCGGAGACCGTTAATGGAGATACGCAGTATTTT.

The sample holds one count of this clone. The rearrangement joins TRBV7-2 to TRBJ2-5, with 16 bases that match TRBD2. Germline CDR1 is SGHTA and CDR2 is FQGNSA. CDR3 length: 17 residues. V was clipped by 3 bases and J by 5 bases; unmatched bases: 6. The CDR3 coding sequence is TGTGCCAGCAGCTTTGCGGGACTAGCGGGAGGGGGGGAGACCCAGTACTTC. Translated, it gives CASSFAGLAGGGETQYF.

J is TRBJ2-7 and V is TRBV6-5, with TRBD2 identical over 10 bases. The CDR3 has 15 amino acids. In germline, CDR1 is MNHEY, CDR2 SVGAGI. The ends lost 10 bases at V and 2 bases at J; junction bases unmatched: 11. The CDR3 sequence is CATRRGAGGAYEQYF. The CDR3 coding sequence is TGTGCCACAAGACGGGGAGCGGGAGGGGCCTACGAGCAGTACTTC.

The chain links TRBV25-1 to TRBJ2-7; possible D gene TRBD1, 5 bases. V lost 3 bases and J 5 bases, leaving 17 bases between the germline ends. This CDR3 region has 15 residues. Germline CDR1 MGHDK, CDR2 SYGVNS. As DNA, the CDR3 is TGTGCCAGCAGTGATGGCCCAGGGATCAGGAACGAGCAGTACTTC. Its protein is CASSDGPGIRNEQYF.

CDR3 DNA: TGTGCCAGCACCTTGGCGGGATCGGGCGATTCTGAAGCTTTCTTT. Protein sequence: CASTLAGSGDSEAFF. J is TRBJ1-1 and V is TRBV28, with D unresolved. Looked up from germline, CDR1 is MDHEN and CDR2 is SYDVKM. The ends were cut back, 7 bases at V and 6 bases at J, with 21 bases in the middle. This CDR3 is built from 15 residues.

The rearrangement links TRBV7-9 to TRBJ2-1, with D maybe TRBD2 (6 bases). Trimming stripped 5 bases from V and 1 base from J, with 15 bases between. Germline CDR1 reads SEHNR; CDR2 reads FQNEAQ (reference sequence). The CDR3 length is 16 residues. The CDR3 sequence: CASSDGSGRSYNEQFF. The CDR3 DNA is TGTGCCAGCAGCGACGGAAGTGGGAGGTCCTACAATGAGCAGTTCTTC.

This clone came up a few times. This chain uses TRBV19 with TRBJ2-5; D ambiguous. The CDR3 is 14 residues long. Germline V gene sequence: CDR1 LNHDA, CDR2 SQIVND (reference sequence). V was cut by 5 bases and J by 0 bases, with 10 bases left in between. The CDR3 region is CASSLGPYQETQYF. The CDR3 DNA reads TGTGCCAGTAGTCTAGGACCGTACCAAGAGACCCAGTACTTC.

CDR3 bases: TGTGCCAGCAGCCCAGCGGGAACCCAGTACTTC. It specifies CASSPAGTQYF. This chain joins TRBV7-9 and TRBJ2-5; TRBD2 aligns across 7 bases. With 5 bases clipped from V and 8 bases from J, the junction kept 2 bases outside the gene matches. Germline-derived CDR1 and CDR2 are SEHNR and FQNEAQ (reference sequence). The CDR3 runs to 11 residues.

This clone was seen just once. This sequence joins TRBV6-1 and TRBJ1-1; D is unresolved. This CDR3 has 13 amino acids. Looked up from germline, CDR1 is MNHNS and CDR2 is SASEGT. The V end was cut by 1 base, the J end by 6 bases, with 9 bases between. CDR3 in DNA: TGTGCCAGCAGTGAAGTTCCCCACGCTGAAGCTTTCTTT. It encodes CASSEVPHAEAFF.

This sequence joins TRBV2 and TRBJ2-7; the match to TRBD1 covers 8 bases. The CDR3 is made up of 14 amino acids. CDR1 SNHLY and CDR2 FYNNEI come from the germline V gene. Trimming cost V 1 base and J 5 bases; bases outside gene matches: 4. CDR3: CASSEVGRGHEQYF. CDR3 nucleotides: TGTGCCAGCAGTGAAGTCGGCAGGGGGCACGAGCAGTACTTC.

This chain uses TRBV5-1 with TRBJ2-5; 7 bases agree with TRBD1. CDR1 is SGHRS, CDR2 YFSETQ, per germline. Trimming took 4 bases from V and 0 from J; bases not matched to a gene: 3. CDR3 length equals 14 residues. CDR3 nucleotides: TGCGCCAGCAGCCCGGGACAGAACCAAGAGACCCAGTACTTC. Its translation: CASSPGQNQETQYF.

The V gene is TRBV5-6, the J gene TRBJ1-2; D is uncertain. Per germline, CDR1 SGHDT and CDR2 YYEEEE. V lost 4 bases and J lost 2, with 15 bases in between. The CDR3 extends over 15 amino acids. The CDR3 nucleotides are TGTGCCAGCAGCCACCCGGGCCGCCGAAACTATGGCTACACCTTC. This gives the protein CASSHPGRRNYGYTF.